This TCR beta chain was identified during a study of blood T cell repertoires in COVID-19. Study in general: Samples of COVID-19 (acute and convalescent) were obtained from the United States, Italy and Spain. PBMCs, B-cell-depleted T cells, or T cells were the source of the cDNA or gDNA that made up the material.

Germline V gives CDR1 SGHNT, CDR2 YYREEE (reference sequence). Trimming shortened V by 0 bases and J by 8 bases, and 8 bases separated the two germline ends. This CDR3 region has 12 residues. Authors' data handling: Amplifying reference gene primers gave estimates of nucleated cell counts. Method: immunoSEQ multiplex PCR; TCRdb's copy keeps in-frame clones and lacks some. V, J and clone size were drawn from that table, and D and trimming were deduced from the DNA. Seen here are tens of thousands of clones, about four fifths observed once, and the top ten hold 2.5% to 3%. The specimen was peripheral blood. This TCR was sampled from a man aged 50-59 years with acute or convalescent COVID-19. This chain joins TRBV5-4 and TRBJ1-2; D unclear. The chain's CDR3 is CASSLGPRGYTF. CDR3 in DNA: TGTGCCAGCAGCTTGGGCCCCAGGGGCTACACCTTC.